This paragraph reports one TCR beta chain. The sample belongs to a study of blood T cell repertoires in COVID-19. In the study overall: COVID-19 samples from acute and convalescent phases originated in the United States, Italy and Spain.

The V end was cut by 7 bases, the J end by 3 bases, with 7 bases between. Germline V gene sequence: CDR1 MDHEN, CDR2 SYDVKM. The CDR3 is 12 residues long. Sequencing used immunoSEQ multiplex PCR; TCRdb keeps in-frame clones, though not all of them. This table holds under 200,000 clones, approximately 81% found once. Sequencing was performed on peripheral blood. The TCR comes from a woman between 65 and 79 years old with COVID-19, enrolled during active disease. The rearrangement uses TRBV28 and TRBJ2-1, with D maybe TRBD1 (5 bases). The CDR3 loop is CASNRLYNEQFF. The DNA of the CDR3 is TGTGCCAGCAACAGGCTCTACAATGAGCAGTTCTTC.